A single sample is the source of the 28 T cell receptor beta chains below, sequenced in a study of T cells in Graves' hyperthyroidism and ophthalmopathy. There were TCR beta CDR3 regions amplified from RNA transcripts. The HTBI primer set served for first-round RT-PCR of the TCR CDR3. TCRdb reprocessed the multiplex PCR reads with MiXCR, giving one entry per CDR3 protein. The sample lists around 260,000 distinct CDR3 sequences; 20% to 25% were seen once. Sequenced sample: blood. The receptor source for this set is a man aged 40-50 years with Graves' hyperthyroidism that later progressed to Graves' ophthalmopathy.

This clonotype was detected many times. This sequence joins TRBV24-1 and TRBJ1-3, with D unclear. Germline V lookup: CDR1 KGHDR, CDR2 SFDVKD. This CDR3 has 13 amino acids. Trimming removed 3 bases from V and 0 bases from J, with 2 bases in between. The CDR3: CATSDNSGNTIYF. CDR3 nucleotides: TGTGCCACCAGTGATAACTCTGGAAACACCATATATTTT.

This chain joins TRBV28 and TRBJ1-2; unclear D gene. V was shortened by 4 bases and J by 3 bases, with 9 bases between the two germline ends. Germline V gene data show CDR1 as MDHEN and CDR2 as SYDVKM. CDR3 length: 13 residues. Here the CDR3 reads CASSYTLHYGYTF. CDR3 nucleotides: TGTGCCAGCAGTTACACCTTACACTATGGCTACACCTTC.

Many counts were recorded for this clonotype. The gene calls are TRBV12-3 or TRBV12-4 and TRBJ2-2; TRBD1 aligns across 8 bases. V dropped 8 bases and J dropped 2; count of bases not matched to a gene: 4. The CDR3 consists of 14 residues. The CDR3 DNA follows: TGTGCCAGCCAGGGGGCCGACAACACCGGGGAGCTGTTTTTT. Translated: CASQGADNTGELFF.

This clonotype has only a few counts. This chain joins TRBV6-1 and TRBJ1-2; D gene unclear. Germline CDR1 and CDR2: MNHNS and SASEGT. V was cut by 2 bases and J by 8 bases, with 6 bases left in between. The CDR3 loop spans 11 amino acids. The CDR3 region has the DNA TGTGCCAGCAGTGAACTAGTGGGCTACACCTTC. As protein: CASSELVGYTF.

There are many counts of this clonotype. This chain uses TRBV20-1 with TRBJ1-2; D may be TRBD1 (5 bases). Germline CDR1 and CDR2: DFQATT and SNEGSKA (reference sequence). The CDR3 is 13 amino acids. V shed 4 bases and J shed 7 bases, with 16 bases lying between them. The CDR3 spells CSAIKGRGSGYTF. CDR3 coding DNA: TGCAGTGCTATAAAGGGACGGGGAAGTGGCTACACCTTC.

This clonotype was observed many times. The chain employs TRBV20-1 and TRBJ2-5, with TRBD2 matching 7 bases. The J segment lost 7 bases and the V segment lost 0 bases, leaving 5 bases of the junction unmatched. This CDR3 has 13 amino acids. Germline V gene lookup returns CDR1 DFQATT and CDR2 SNEGSKA (reference sequence). Written as DNA, the CDR3 is TGCAGTGCTAGAGATCCTAGCGGCCTGACCCAGTACTTC. Translating it yields CSARDPSGLTQYF.

This clonotype was detected only once. The V call is TRBV18, the J call TRBJ1-1; 7 positions agree with TRBD1. This CDR3 has 15 residues. V dropped 5 bases and J dropped 2; count of bases not matched to a gene: 8. Germline V gives CDR1 KGHSH, CDR2 LQKENI. Here the CDR3 reads CASSNPTGANTEAFF. The CDR3 DNA reads as TGTGCCAGCTCAAACCCAACAGGGGCAAACACTGAAGCTTTCTTT.

This clonotype has at least ten counts. The chain uses TRBV28 and TRBJ2-7; weak D call: TRBD2 (5 bases). The germline V and J ends were trimmed by 5 bases and 0 bases, with 14 bases remaining between them. Germline CDR1 reads MDHEN; CDR2 reads SYDVKM. The CDR3 contains 15 residues. CDR3 coding DNA: TGTGCCAGCAGTAGTAGGGTAGCGATCTCCTACGAGCAGTACTTC. This encodes CASSSRVAISYEQYF. Combining the CDR3 with reference TRBV28 and TRBJ2-7 gives the whole variable domain DVKVTQSSRYLVKRTGEKVFLECVQDMDHENMFWYRQDPGLGLRLIYFSYDVKMKEKGDIPEGYSVSREKKERFSLILESASTNQTSMYLCASSSRVAISYEQYFGPGTRLTVT.

This clonotype was seen at least ten times. The chain joins TRBV29-1 to TRBJ2-2, with D unclear. Trimming shortened V by 4 bases and J by 5 bases, and 11 bases separated the two germline ends. The CDR3 runs to 13 residues. The germline V gene has CDR1 SQVTM and CDR2 ANQGSEA. CDR3 nucleotides: TGCAGCGTTGCCCAACAGATGACCGGGGAGCTGTTTTTT. It yields the protein CSVAQQMTGELFF.

This clonotype appeared many times. The J gene is TRBJ2-5, the V gene TRBV28; D may be TRBD1 (6 bases). The CDR3 is made up of 12 amino acids. Germline loops: CDR1 MDHEN, CDR2 SYDVKM. V was trimmed by 5 bases and J by 5 bases, leaving 9 bases between them. CDR3 DNA sequence: TGTGCCAGCAGTAGGGGGATGGAGACCCAGTACTTC. This codes for CASSRGMETQYF.

This clonotype was detected many times. The V gene is TRBV6-1, the J gene TRBJ2-7, with TRBD1 matching 7 bases. This CDR3 contains 13 residues. Germline V CDR1 and CDR2: MNHNS, SASEGT. V gave up 7 bases and J gave up 5 bases; unmatched junction bases: 8. The CDR3 DNA reads TGTGCCAGCATCAACCCAGACAGGGACGAGCAGTACTTC. It translates to CASINPDRDEQYF.

At least ten counts were recorded for this clonotype. J is TRBJ1-1 and V is TRBV19, with D unresolved. The CDR3 totals 13 residues. CDR1 LNHDA and CDR2 SQIVND come from the germline V gene (reference sequence). Trimming pared 9 bases from V and 1 base from J, leaving 12 bases between. The CDR3 nucleotides read TGTGCCAGCAGCATTGGACGGAACACTGAAGCTTTCTTT. It translates to CASSIGRNTEAFF.

V is TRBV12-3 or TRBV12-4 and J is TRBJ2-1; no clear D. This CDR3 has 14 residues. Trimming cost V 10 bases and J 5 bases, with 18 bases left between them. CDR3 in amino acids: CATMDTQINNEQFF. The DNA of the CDR3 is TGTGCCACCATGGATACTCAAATAAACAATGAGCAGTTCTTC.

The chain has TRBV6-1 and TRBJ1-2; weak D call: TRBD1 (5 bases). Germline CDR1 and CDR2: MNHNS and SASEGT. The V end was cut by 7 bases, the J end by 5 bases, with 20 bases between. This CDR3 region has 15 residues. CDR3 sequence (DNA): TGTGCCAGCAAACTCGGGTCTGCCCGGGGGTATGGCTACACCTTC. It codes for CASKLGSARGYGYTF.

The J gene is TRBJ2-7, the V gene TRBV28; D is tentatively TRBD1 or TRBD2 (6 bases each). V was cut by 5 bases and J by 7 bases, with 18 bases left in between. This CDR3 contains 14 residues. Germline lookup yields CDR1 MDHEN and CDR2 SYDVKM. CDR3 in amino acids: CASSGRKGGWEQYF. The CDR3 bases are TGTGCCAGCAGTGGGAGGAAGGGGGGTTGGGAGCAGTACTTC.

This clonotype appeared a few times. The CDR3 sequence is CASSQAPAGPSYEQYF. CDR3 DNA: TGCGCCAGCAGCCAGGCCCCCGCAGGCCCCTCCTACGAGCAGTACTTC. The gene calls are TRBV4-1 and TRBJ2-7; D ambiguous. Germline loops: CDR1 MGHRA, CDR2 YSYEKL. This CDR3 comprises 16 residues. V was cut by 3 bases and J by 0 bases, with 15 bases left in between.

This clonotype was found many times. This chain links TRBV20-1 with TRBJ2-5; 9 bases agree with TRBD2. Germline assignment: CDR1 DFQATT and CDR2 SNEGSKA (reference sequence). This CDR3 has 15 residues. Trimming removed 4 bases from V and 2 bases from J; junction bases left unmatched: 8. CDR3 DNA sequence: TGCAGTGCTAATTTAGCGGGAGCTTTACAAGAGACCCAGTACTTC. Protein sequence: CSANLAGALQETQYF.

The J gene is TRBJ1-2, the V gene TRBV2; TRBD1 agrees at 10 bases. Germline V gene sequence: CDR1 SNHLY, CDR2 FYNNEI. CDR3 length equals 13 residues. Trimming at V came to 6 bases and at J to 4 bases, leaving 2 bases not matched to a gene. Here the CDR3 reads CASRGQGLYGYTF. CDR3 bases: TGTGCCAGCAGGGGACAGGGGCTCTATGGCTACACCTTC.

This clonotype was found many times. The V and J genes are TRBV30 and TRBJ1-1; D remains unclear. The CDR3 has 15 residues. With 0 bases removed from V and 4 bases from J, the gap between germline ends came to 15 bases. The germline V gene encodes CDR1 GTSNPN and CDR2 SVGIG (reference sequence). CDR3 loop: CAWSVLIRFGTEAFF. The CDR3 nucleotides are TGTGCCTGGAGTGTACTTATCAGGTTTGGCACTGAAGCTTTCTTT.

The sample holds many counts of this clonotype. The chain links TRBV18 to TRBJ2-7; 7 nucleotides agree with TRBD1. J was trimmed by 5 bases and V by 4 bases; bases with no gene match: 5. This CDR3 spans 13 amino acids. Looked up from germline, CDR1 is KGHSH and CDR2 is LQKENI. Written as DNA, the CDR3 is TGTGCCAGCTCACAGACAGGGTTGGACGAGCAGTACTTC. It encodes CASSQTGLDEQYF.

This clonotype was counted at least ten times. This sequence joins TRBV27 and TRBJ1-2; D unclear. Trimming took 3 bases from V and 4 from J, leaving 15 bases between them. This CDR3 has 15 amino acids. Looked up from germline, CDR1 is MNHEY and CDR2 is SMNVEV (reference sequence). CDR3 bases: TGTGCCAGCAGTTTTTATCCTCCCGACATCTATGGCTACACCTTC. Translation: CASSFYPPDIYGYTF.

This clonotype was detected many times. V gene TRBV28 combines with J gene TRBJ2-3, with D maybe TRBD2 (5 bases). The CDR3 spans 13 residues. Trimming cost V 5 bases and J 9 bases, with 15 bases left between them. Looked up from germline, CDR1 is MDHEN and CDR2 is SYDVKM. CDR3 DNA sequence: TGTGCCAGCAGTCCCGAGGGTGGTTTCACGCAGTATTTT. Residues: CASSPEGGFTQYF.

This clonotype was seen repeatedly, ten times or more. CDR3 protein: CASSSQGGSETQYF. In DNA form, the CDR3 reads TGCGCCAGCAGCTCTCAAGGGGGCTCGGAGACCCAGTACTTC. The V gene is TRBV5-1, the J gene TRBJ2-5; 7 bases fit TRBD1. Unmatched junction bases numbered 7, after V lost 3 bases and J lost 5 bases. The CDR3 contains 14 residues. Looked up from germline, CDR1 is SGHRS and CDR2 is YFSETQ.

V is TRBV6-2 or TRBV6-3 and J is TRBJ2-2; the match to TRBD1 covers 9 bases. The CDR3 is 16 residues long. Losses at the gene ends were 4 bases for V and 3 bases for J; bases not matched to a gene: 6. Germline CDR1 is MNHEY and CDR2 is SVGEGT. The CDR3 nucleotides read TGTGCCAGCAGTTTTCGGACAGGGGTCGACACCGGGGAGCTGTTTTTT. Residues: CASSFRTGVDTGELFF.

V usage is TRBV12-3 or TRBV12-4 and J usage is TRBJ1-1; 8 bases map to TRBD1. CDR3 length: 16 residues. The ends lost 7 bases at V and 0 bases at J; junction bases unmatched: 10. CDR3 residues: CASTGQGLIMNTEAFF. The DNA for the CDR3 is TGTGCCAGCACAGGACAGGGACTAATCATGAACACTGAAGCTTTCTTT.

This clonotype was recorded at least ten times. V gene TRBV6-2 or TRBV6-3 combines with J gene TRBJ1-1, with D maybe TRBD1 (6 bases). The CDR3 loop spans 13 amino acids. CDR1 is MNHEY, CDR2 SVGEGT, per germline. V was shortened by 7 bases and J by 1 base, with 10 bases between the two germline ends. CDR3 region: CASTRQENTEAFF. As DNA, the CDR3 is TGTGCCAGCACCAGACAGGAGAACACTGAAGCTTTCTTT.

This clonotype was recorded many times. J is TRBJ2-2 and V is TRBV7-8, with 7 bases that match TRBD2. V lost 3 bases, J lost 4 bases, and 5 bases stayed unmatched. The CDR3 covers 15 residues. Germline V gene data show CDR1 as SGHVS and CDR2 as FQNEAQ. The CDR3 is CASSLRETVTGELFF. The CDR3 nucleotides read TGTGCCAGCAGCTTGCGGGAGACGGTCACCGGGGAGCTGTTTTTT.

This clonotype was recorded many times. The gene calls are TRBV5-1 and TRBJ2-7, with TRBD2 matching 8 bases. Germline CDR1 SGHRS, CDR2 YFSETQ. CDR3 size: 13 residues. The junction had 6 bases not matched to a gene; V was cut back by 5 bases and J by 5 bases. The CDR3 loop reads CASRISGADEQYF. DNA for the CDR3: TGCGCCAGCAGGATTAGCGGGGCGGACGAGCAGTACTTC. The full variable domain, with the rest looked up from reference TRBV5-1 and TRBJ2-7, is KAGVTQTPRYLIKTRGQQVTLSCSPISGHRSVSWYQQTPGQGLQFLFEYFSETQRNKGNFPGRFSGRQFSNSRSEMNVSTLELGDSALYLCASRISGADEQYFGPGTRLTVT.